These T cell receptor beta chains were read from a single sample in a study of blood T cell repertoires in COVID-19. Some clones are missing from TCRdb's copy, which holds only in-frame ones; the method was immunoSEQ multiplex PCR. This table has around 300,000 clones, roughly 90% appearing once. Sample: PBMCs or T cells enriched from blood (not recorded which). Receptors originate from a woman aged 18-30 years with acute COVID-19. The CDR3 runs from the conserved cysteine through the conserved F or W. The order of the fields is D gene, V gene, J gene, clone size, CDR3 protein, CDR3 DNA. The D gene is left open where the match is weak. Expanded clones are given a class, and other clones once, few, many or no size at all.

NA	TRBV6-1	TRBJ2-3	once	CASSEPYGVWGNTQYF	TGTGCCAGCAGTGAACCATACGGGGTTTGGGGAAATACGCAGTATTTT
NA	TRBV6-5	TRBJ2-5	NA	CASSYSPWRDQETQYF	TGTGCCAGCAGTTACTCCCCCTGGAGGGACCAAGAGACCCAGTACTTC
NA	TRBV7-9	TRBJ1-1	NA	CASTLLQKNTEAFF	TGTGCCAGCACCTTACTCCAGAAGAACACTGAAGCTTTCTTT
NA	TRBV19	TRBJ2-1	NA	CASSISAEQFF	TGTGCCAGTAGTATCAGCGCAGAGCAGTTCTTC
TRBD1	TRBV30	TRBJ2-1	NA	CAWSVSGGYEQFF	TGTGCCTGGAGTGTATCAGGGGGCTATGAGCAGTTCTTC
NA	TRBV3-1/TRBV3-2	TRBJ2-7	NA	CASSPFAPTSSYEQYF	TGTGCCAGCAGCCCCTTCGCCCCGACTAGCTCCTACGAGCAGTACTTC
TRBD1	TRBV7-9	TRBJ2-1	NA	CASSPYTGTGYNEQFF	TGTGCCAGCAGTCCGTATACCGGGACAGGGTACAATGAGCAGTTCTTC
TRBD2	TRBV2	TRBJ2-1	NA	CASRPGLAGGNEQFF	TGTGCCAGCCGGCCTGGACTAGCGGGGGGTAATGAGCAGTTCTTC
TRBD1	TRBV29-1	TRBJ1-1	NA	CSVEDVGVQQGIGDTEAFF	TGCAGCGTTGAAGATGTGGGGGTGCAACAGGGGATCGGCGACACTGAAGCTTTCTTT
NA	TRBV19	TRBJ2-7	NA	CATHPGGEQYF	TGTGCCACCCACCCCGGGGGCGAGCAGTACTTC
NA	TRBV3-1/TRBV3-2	TRBJ2-1	few	CASSQDRRTFRSYNEQFF	TGTGCCAGCAGCCAAGATAGAAGGACTTTCCGATCCTACAATGAGCAGTTCTTC
TRBD1	TRBV6-5	TRBJ1-6	once	CASRADRGSSSPLHF	TGTGCCAGCAGGGCTGACAGGGGTTCTTCTTCACCCCTCCACTTT
NA	TRBV18	TRBJ2-7	NA	CASSPPARPYEQYF	TGTGCCAGCTCACCACCAGCTAGACCCTACGAGCAGTACTTC
NA	TRBV5-6	TRBJ2-4	NA	CASSEKRSTVNKAKNIQYF	TGTGCCAGCAGCGAGAAAAGGTCGACAGTAAATAAAGCCAAAAACATTCAGTACTTC
TRBD1	TRBV19	TRBJ1-5	NA	CASSIYRGRNQPQHF	TGTGCCAGTAGTATATACAGGGGACGCAATCAGCCCCAGCATTTT
TRBD2	TRBV11-2	TRBJ2-1	NA	CASSLERGTSGRNEQFF	TGTGCCAGCAGCTTAGAAAGGGGGACTAGCGGGAGAAATGAGCAGTTCTTC
TRBD2	TRBV5-1	TRBJ2-2	NA	CASRWTSGSPETGELFF	TGCGCCAGCAGGTGGACTAGCGGGAGTCCGGAGACCGGGGAGCTGTTTTTT
TRBD2	TRBV30	TRBJ2-1	NA	CAWSPTTSGRGGGQFF	TGTGCCTGGAGTCCCACGACTAGCGGGAGGGGCGGTGGGCAGTTCTTC
NA	TRBV2	TRBJ1-2	NA	CASMAELFQTHGYTF	TGTGCCAGCATGGCAGAACTATTTCAAACACATGGCTACACCTTC
NA	TRBV27	TRBJ1-2	NA	CASSLTGYYGYTF	TGTGCCAGCAGTTTAACAGGGTACTATGGCTACACCTTC
TRBD1	TRBV9	TRBJ1-3	once	CASSLRDRVPGNTIYF	TGTGCCAGCAGCCTCCGGGACAGGGTCCCTGGAAACACCATATATTTT
TRBD2	TRBV6-6	TRBJ2-3	NA	CASRFGGDGTQYF	TGTGCCAGCAGATTTGGGGGGGACGGTACGCAGTATTTT
NA	TRBV11-2	TRBJ2-7	NA	CASSSPRGVKYYEQYF	TGTGCCAGCAGCTCCCCCAGGGGGGTTAAATACTACGAGCAGTACTTC
TRBD1	TRBV19	TRBJ2-3	many	CASALRPGTGRTDTQYF	TGTGCCAGTGCTCTCCGCCCCGGGACAGGGCGCACAGATACGCAGTATTTT
NA	TRBV18	TRBJ1-6	few	CASSPTQGTNSPLHF	TGTGCCAGCTCACCCACGCAGGGTACCAATTCACCCCTCCACTTT
NA	TRBV28	TRBJ2-3	NA	CASSARGGGTDTQYF	TGTGCCAGCAGTGCTAGGGGAGGTGGCACAGATACGCAGTATTTT
TRBD2	TRBV6-5	TRBJ2-1	NA	CASSRSGRAGNEQFF	TGTGCCAGCAGCCGTAGCGGGAGGGCCGGAAATGAGCAGTTCTTC
NA	TRBV30	TRBJ1-1	NA	CAWRQGLNTEAFF	TGTGCCTGGAGACAGGGCCTAAACACTGAAGCTTTCTTT
TRBD1	TRBV27	TRBJ2-1	NA	CASRGLRQGDYNEQFF	TGTGCCAGCCGGGGTTTGCGACAGGGTGATTACAATGAGCAGTTCTTC
TRBD2	TRBV14	TRBJ2-5	NA	CASSLRLAGVGAQETQYF	TGTGCCAGCAGCCTTCGACTAGCGGGAGTCGGGGCACAAGAGACCCAGTACTTC
NA	TRBV25-1	TRBJ1-1	NA	CASSEGRDTSNTEAFF	TGTGCCAGCAGTGAGGGCCGGGACACCTCGAACACTGAAGCTTTCTTT
TRBD2	TRBV11-2	TRBJ2-7	NA	CASSVLGLGTSNYEQYF	TGTGCCAGCAGCGTATTGGGCCTGGGGACTAGCAACTACGAGCAGTACTTC
NA	TRBV18	TRBJ2-2	few	CASSPKGQNTGELFF	TGTGCCAGCTCACCCAAGGGACAGAACACCGGGGAGCTGTTTTTT
TRBD2	TRBV5-1	TRBJ2-1	NA	CASSLAGTSGYNEQFF	TGCGCCAGCAGCTTGGCCGGGACTAGCGGCTACAATGAGCAGTTCTTC
TRBD1	TRBV19	TRBJ1-5	NA	CASSILGQPNQPQHF	TGTGCCAGTAGTATCCTGGGACAGCCCAATCAGCCCCAGCATTTT
NA	TRBV6-5	TRBJ1-1	NA	CASRIGGEAFF	TGTGCCAGCAGAATCGGGGGAGAGGCTTTCTTT
NA	TRBV11-2	TRBJ2-7	few	CASSRGGDPVYEQYF	TGTGCCAGCAGCCGCGGAGGGGACCCAGTCTACGAGCAGTACTTC
TRBD1	TRBV27	TRBJ2-7	few	CASSFIQGSYEQYF	TGTGCCAGCAGTTTTATACAGGGGTCCTACGAGCAGTACTTC
NA	TRBV2	TRBJ1-5	NA	CASRRENNQPQHF	TGTGCCAGCAGGAGAGAAAACAATCAGCCCCAGCATTTT
TRBD2	TRBV5-4	TRBJ2-1	NA	CASSLAASGSRNEQFF	TGTGCCAGCAGCTTGGCGGCCAGCGGGAGTCGCAATGAGCAGTTCTTC
NA	TRBV6-1	TRBJ1-5	NA	CASSEVGRSRTNQPQHF	TGTGCCAGCAGTGAAGTTGGGAGAAGCCGAACCAATCAGCCCCAGCATTTT